This record covers a single T cell receptor (beta chain). The target antigen is unknown. This entry comes from a study of cytomegalovirus exposure and HLA in healthy donors. Study-wide findings and caveats: The study designated fewer than 200 TCR beta chains cytomegalovirus-associated.

Per germline, CDR1 GTSNPN and CDR2 SVGIG (reference sequence). Trimming took 3 bases from V and 11 from J; bases not matched to a gene: 15. CDR3 length: 14 residues. Vbeta (60) and Jbeta (13) primers were used in the PCR. TCRdb's copy holds only in-frame clones and misses some; the assay was immunoSEQ multiplex PCR. The sample has some 64,000 clones. The sequenced material came from PBMCs. The receptor comes from a woman in her twenties or thirties in good health and CMV-seronegative. The chain combines TRBV30 with TRBJ2-7; the match to TRBD1 covers 8 bases. The CDR3 region is CAWRVSRTGSSEYF. DNA of the CDR3: TGTGCCTGGAGGGTTTCCCGGACAGGGTCTTCCGAGTACTTC. The full variable domain, with the rest looked up from reference TRBV30 and TRBJ2-7, is SQTIHQWPATLVQPVGSPLSLECTVEGTSNPNLYWYRQAAGRGLQLLFYSVGIGQISSEVPQNLSASRPQDRQFILSSKKLLLSDSGFYLCAWRVSRTGSSEYFGPGTRLTVT.